This T cell receptor beta chain was observed in a study of shared clonotypes between healthy human individuals (TCRdb year 2020). Turning to the overall study: A few men and a couple of women, aged 18 to 49 years, made up the cohort. For each donor, three plates each were used for CD4 naive and CD4 memory, two plates were used for CD8 naive, and one plate was used for CD8 memory. The study deeply sequenced blood TCR repertoires of about 5 healthy adults to estimate repertoire size and the extent of clonotype sharing between individuals. Different laboratories and diverse techniques were used to prepare libraries and sequence TCR repertoires, to increase sequencing depth and limit assay-specific biases. Per donor, leukapheresis produced somewhere between about 0.9 and 9 billion PBMCs.

Points the paper makes about the study in general: Across a few donors, approximately 5% of naive CD4, roughly 3.4% of naive CD8, around 2.5% of memory CD4, and 0.4% to 0.45% of memory CD8 clonotypes were shared. Compared with non-shared clonotypes, the clonotypes found in all four sorted-subset donors had higher generation probabilities. Sampling was restricted to blood, and TCR repertoires in tissues likely differ from the TCR repertoires found in blood. Based on pairwise subsampling, the degree of clonotype sharing among donors was expected to be affected by sequencing depth. Rarefaction of sorted-subset datasets indicated incomplete sequencing despite the large sequencing depth. Because the study included only a small number of donors, the genetic and exposure-history diversity represented was limited. Larger estimated clonotype richness was generally found for naive subsets than for memory subsets.

The V end gives up 4 bases and the J end 9 bases, leaving 6 bases in the junction not matched to a gene. Including the terminal cysteine and phenylalanine, the CDR3 comprises 15 residues. Only the CDR3 region is kept as DNA, spanning 45 bases read in frame from base 1. CDR1 and CDR2, looked up from the germline V gene, are SGHRS and YFSETQ. Using the deep immunoSEQ assay, TCR CDR3 regions were amplified from genomic DNA by multiplex PCR. For each cell subset, the extracted genomic DNA was distributed evenly across all wells of several immunoSEQ 96-well plates, and each plate served as one replicate. For sorted subsets, 150 to 250 ng of genomic DNA, equivalent to some 33,000 T cell genomes, went into each replicate PCR. The purified libraries were quantified using a Qubit 3.0 fluorometer, sized with a Bioanalyzer 2100, and then quantified again using the KAPA Library Quantification kit. A separate single-read 150-cycle Illumina NextSeq 550 flow cell was used to sequence each immunoSEQ 96-well plate. Per the source publication's procedure: Because only junctional sequences without quality scores were contained in the immunoSEQ output, filtering matching that applied to full-length reads could not be performed. Sequences were annotated with PyIR, a Python wrapper for IgBLAST v1.9, and V/J genes and CDR3 were assigned using IMGT germline references. Reads were removed for weak V/J assignments (E-value above 1e-6), missing CDR3, stop codons, out-of-frame junctions, or ambiguous translated residues. A V3J clonotype was defined by an identical inferred V gene, J gene, and CDR3 amino acid sequence. To compute the percentage overlap between repertoires, the number of shared unique clonotypes was divided by the size of the smaller repertoire. Repertoire richness was assessed with RTK rarefaction, the Chao1 estimator, and Recon v2.1 estimates of unobserved clonotypes. Generation probabilities were computed with OLGA for all TCRbeta clonotypes obtained by the gDNA method from a handful of donors. TCRdb mirrors the immuneACCESS table, restricted to in-frame sequences. Some clones are absent from its copies; in checked studies, under half trace to an unresolved V gene, and the reason for the others is unknown. V, J and clone size were drawn from that table, and D and trimming were deduced from the DNA. This sample lists 1.5 million to 2.5 million clones; about 95% were detected once. Together, the top ten hold more than 0.9% of the sample.

Remarks on this clone: Its antigen specificity is not known. Base qualities are not at hand, and no much larger clone is one base apart.

For the CD8 naive samples, CD45RO-negative cells were positively selected for CCR7, yielding a CD45RA+CCR7+ population from which TemRA cells were excluded. Donors were healthy HIV-negative adults with no recently reported acute infections or vaccinations. All donors were Caucasian adults living in Nashville, Tennessee, USA. Blood was obtained by leukapheresis, after which PBMCs were separated by Ficoll-Histopaque density gradient centrifugation and cryopreserved in liquid nitrogen vapor phase. Analytical flow cytometry was used to check the purity and quantity of every magnetically sorted T cell population. From each sorted fraction, genomic DNA was isolated and quantified by UV absorbance on a Nanodrop 2000c.

The chain links TRBV5-1 with TRBJ2-1; a stretch of 14 junction bases matches TRBD2. The specimen sequenced was naive CD8+ T cells sorted from blood. The sample's cell subset or site label, in plain terms: CD45RA+CCR7+. The origin of this receptor is a man younger than 35 in good health. The CDR3 is CASSAGLAGVSEQFF. The nucleotide sequence reads TGCGCCAGCAGCGCGGGACTAGCGGGAGTGTCTGAGCAGTTCTTC.